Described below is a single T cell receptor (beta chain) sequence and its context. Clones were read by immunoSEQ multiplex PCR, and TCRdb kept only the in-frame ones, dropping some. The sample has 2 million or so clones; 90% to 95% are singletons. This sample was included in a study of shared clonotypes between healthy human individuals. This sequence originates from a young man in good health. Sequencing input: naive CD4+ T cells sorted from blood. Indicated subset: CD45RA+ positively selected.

In DNA form, the CDR3 reads TGTGCCAGCAGTTCTGGACAGGGCCCTAATTCACCCCTCCACTTT. Translating it yields CASSSGQGPNSPLHF. The V and J genes are TRBV6-5 and TRBJ1-6; TRBD1 matches at 8 bases. The CDR3 covers 15 residues. Germline trimming cut 4 bases from V and 6 bases from J; bases unmatched to any gene: 5. Germline CDR1 reads MNHEY; CDR2 reads SVGAGI.